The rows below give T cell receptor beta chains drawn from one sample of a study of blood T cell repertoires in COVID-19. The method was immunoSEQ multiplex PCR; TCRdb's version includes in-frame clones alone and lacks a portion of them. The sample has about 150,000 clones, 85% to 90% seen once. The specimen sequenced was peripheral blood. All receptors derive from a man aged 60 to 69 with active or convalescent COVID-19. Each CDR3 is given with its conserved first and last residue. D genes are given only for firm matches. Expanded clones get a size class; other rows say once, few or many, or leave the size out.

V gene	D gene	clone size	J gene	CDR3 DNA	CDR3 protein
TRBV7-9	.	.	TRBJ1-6	TGTGCCAGCAGTACAGGGACTTCACCCCTCCACTTT	CASSTGTSPLHF
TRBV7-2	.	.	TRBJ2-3	TGTGCCAGCAGCCAAGCCTCCTATACGCAGTATTTT	CASSQASYTQYF
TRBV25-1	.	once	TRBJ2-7	TGTGCCAGCAGTGAATGGTTCGGGTACGAGCAGTACTTC	CASSEWFGYEQYF
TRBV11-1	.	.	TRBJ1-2	TGTGCCAGCAGCAACCGGGGCTATGGCTACACCTTC	CASSNRGYGYTF
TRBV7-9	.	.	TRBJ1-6	TGTGCCAAACCCGGGAATTCACCCCTCCACTTT	CAKPGNSPLHF
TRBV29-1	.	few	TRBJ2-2	TGCAGCGTTGACTCCAGTCGCACCGGGGAGCTGTTTTTT	CSVDSSRTGELFF
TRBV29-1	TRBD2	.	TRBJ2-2	TGCAGCGCAACAGCGGGGGCCCGCTCAACCGGGGAGCTGTTTTTT	CSATAGARSTGELFF
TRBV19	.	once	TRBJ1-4	TGTGCCAGTCGAATCGAGACAGGCTTAACTAATGAAAAACTGTTTTTT	CASRIETGLTNEKLFF
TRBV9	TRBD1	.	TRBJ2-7	TGTGCCAGCAGCGCCAGTCTAATAATAGGGACAGAACCTTCCTACGAGCAGTACTTC	CASSASLIIGTEPSYEQYF
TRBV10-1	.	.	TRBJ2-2	TGCGCCCGGAGGAGTATACAGAACACCGGGGAGCTGTTTTTT	CARRSIQNTGELFF
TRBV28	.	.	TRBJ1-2	TGTGCCACCACCTGGAGAGTCGGGGGTCCCTATGGCTACACCTTC	CATTWRVGGPYGYTF
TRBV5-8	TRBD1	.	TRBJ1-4	TGTGCCAGCAGCTTGGCCGGGACAGCTAATGAAAAACTGTTTTTT	CASSLAGTANEKLFF
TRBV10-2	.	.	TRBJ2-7	TGCGCCAGCAGTGGGGCCCCAGGGGAGCAGTACTTC	CASSGAPGEQYF
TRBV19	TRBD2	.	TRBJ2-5	TGTGCCAGTAGTATTCTAGGAGCGGGAGAAGAAGAGACCCAGTACTTC	CASSILGAGEEETQYF
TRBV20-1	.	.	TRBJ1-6	TGCAGTGCATCGTCCGGGAACACCCTCCACTTT	CSASSGNTLHF
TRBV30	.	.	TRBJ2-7	TGTGCCTGGAGTGTACCGAGCCAGGTCGGCTACGAGCAGTACTTC	CAWSVPSQVGYEQYF
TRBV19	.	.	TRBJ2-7	TGTGCCAGTGCGGGGCCGCAGAGCTCCTACGAGCAGTACTTC	CASAGPQSSYEQYF
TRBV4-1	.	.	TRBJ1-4	TGCGCCAGCAGCCAACTCGGGACACCTTGGGAAAAACTGTTTTTT	CASSQLGTPWEKLFF
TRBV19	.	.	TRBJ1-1	TGTGCCAGTAGTTATTCGAGGTCCGGCGGGACTGAAGCTTTCTTT	CASSYSRSGGTEAFF
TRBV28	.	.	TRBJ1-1	TGTGCTGGACGCAGCGGGGGCTTGAACACTGAAGCTTTCTTT	CAGRSGGLNTEAFF
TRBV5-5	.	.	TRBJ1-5	TGTGCCAGCAGCCCCGAGGGGGGGGGTGGTCAGCCCCAGCATTTT	CASSPEGGGGQPQHF
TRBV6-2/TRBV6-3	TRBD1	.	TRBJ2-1	TGTGCCAGCAGTTACTCCGGGACAGGGGGCCTCAATGAGCAGTTCTTC	CASSYSGTGGLNEQFF
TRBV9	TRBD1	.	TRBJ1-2	TGTGCCAGCAGCGTAGACAGGGGAGATGGCTACACCTTC	CASSVDRGDGYTF
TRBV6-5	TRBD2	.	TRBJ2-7	TGTGCCAGCAGGGGAAGCGGGGGGGCCGGAAACGAGCAGTACTTC	CASRGSGGAGNEQYF
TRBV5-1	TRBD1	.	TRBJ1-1	TGCGCCAGCAGCACCGGACAGGGATCTGAAGCTTTCTTT	CASSTGQGSEAFF
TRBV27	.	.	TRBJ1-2	TGTGCCAGCCAGAACAGGGATACTAACTATGGCTACACCTTC	CASQNRDTNYGYTF
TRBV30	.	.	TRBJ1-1	TGTGCCTGGAGTGCCCCTGGGCTTGGACAGAATTTCTTT	CAWSAPGLGQNFF
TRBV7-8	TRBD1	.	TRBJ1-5	TGTGCCAGCAGCTTAGGGACAGGCAGCAATCAGCCCCAGCATTTT	CASSLGTGSNQPQHF
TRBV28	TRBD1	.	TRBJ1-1	TGTGCCAGCAGGCAGGGGGTCCTAGGGGCTTTCTTT	CASRQGVLGAFF
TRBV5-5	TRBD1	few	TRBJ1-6	TGTGCCAGCATCCCACCGGGACAGCCGAAAAATTCACCCCTCCACTTT	CASIPPGQPKNSPLHF
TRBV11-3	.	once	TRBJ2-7	TGTGCCAGCAGCTTCCTCAGCTCCTACGAGCAGTACTTC	CASSFLSSYEQYF
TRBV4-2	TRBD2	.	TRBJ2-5	TGTGCCAGCAGCCATGGACTAGCCGGGTCGGAGACCCAGTACTTC	CASSHGLAGSETQYF
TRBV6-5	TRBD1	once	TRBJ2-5	TGTGCCAGCAGTCCTTGGACAGGGGAAGAGACCCAGTACTTC	CASSPWTGEETQYF
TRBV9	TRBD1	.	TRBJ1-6	TGTGCCAGCAGCGCCCCGGACAGGGGTAATTCACCCCTCCACTTT	CASSAPDRGNSPLHF
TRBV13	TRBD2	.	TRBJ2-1	TGTGCCAGCAGCCCCCCGCACGGGACTAGCGGGAGCAATGAGCAGTTCTTC	CASSPPHGTSGSNEQFF
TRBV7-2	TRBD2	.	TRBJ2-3	TGTGCCAGCAGCTTAAGGCTAGCGGCCAGCGACACGCAGTATTTT	CASSLRLAASDTQYF
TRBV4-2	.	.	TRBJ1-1	TGTGCCAGCAGCCAAGGGGAGGACACTGAAGCTTTCTTT	CASSQGEDTEAFF
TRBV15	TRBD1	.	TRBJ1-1	TGTGCCACCAGCAGCGGACAGGGGAACACTGAAGCTTTCTTT	CATSSGQGNTEAFF
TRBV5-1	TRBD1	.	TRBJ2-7	TGCGCCAGCAGCTTATCGACAGGGTGGGTCGAGCAGTACTTC	CASSLSTGWVEQYF
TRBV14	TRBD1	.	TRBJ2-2	TGTGCCAGCAGCCAAGATCGGGGGACAGGTAGCACCGGGGAGCTGTTTTTT	CASSQDRGTGSTGELFF
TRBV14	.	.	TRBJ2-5	TGTGCCAGCAGCGAAGGGGCGCTTAGAGTGGAGACCCAGTACTTC	CASSEGALRVETQYF
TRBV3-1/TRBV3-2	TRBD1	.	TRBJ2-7	TGTGCCAGCAGCCAATGGGACAGGGCCTACGAGCAGTACTTC	CASSQWDRAYEQYF
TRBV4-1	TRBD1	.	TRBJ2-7	TGCGCCAGCAGCCAAGCTGTACAGGGGACGCCGAACGCCTACGAGCAGTACTTC	CASSQAVQGTPNAYEQYF
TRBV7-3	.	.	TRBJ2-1	TGTGCCAGCAGCTTAGGGGGGAGAGGCTACAATGAGCAGTTCTTC	CASSLGGRGYNEQFF
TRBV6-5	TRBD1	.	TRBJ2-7	TGTGCCAGCAGACGGGACAGTAAAGGCTCCTACGAGCAGTACTTC	CASRRDSKGSYEQYF
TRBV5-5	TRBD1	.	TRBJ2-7	TGTGCCAGCAGCCCGGGACAGGCTCGAACCTACGAGCAGTACTTC	CASSPGQARTYEQYF
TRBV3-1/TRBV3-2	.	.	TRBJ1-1	TGTGCCAGCAGCCCCCGGTCGGGATCGAACACTGAAGCTTTCTTT	CASSPRSGSNTEAFF
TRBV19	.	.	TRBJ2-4	TGTGCCAGTAGTATTTCTGGGGGGAGAAACATTCAGTACTTC	CASSISGGRNIQYF
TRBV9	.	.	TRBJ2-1	TGTGCCAGCAGCGTGCGGAGCGGCTCCTACAATGAGCAGTTCTTC	CASSVRSGSYNEQFF
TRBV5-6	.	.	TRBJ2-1	TGTGCCAGCAGCTTGGGGGCTTACAATGAGCAGTTCTTC	CASSLGAYNEQFF
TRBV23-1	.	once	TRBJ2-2	TGCGCCAGCAGTCAGATGAAGTCCCTCCAGGGCGACACCGGGGAGCTGTTTTTT	CASSQMKSLQGDTGELFF
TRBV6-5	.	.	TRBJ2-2	TGTGCCAGCAGACGTCTTAGCCAAGTGCCCGGGGAGCTGTTTTTT	CASRRLSQVPGELFF
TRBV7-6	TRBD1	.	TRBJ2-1	TGTGCCAGCAGCTTAGCCGGGACAGGGGGTTACAATGAGCAGTTCTTC	CASSLAGTGGYNEQFF
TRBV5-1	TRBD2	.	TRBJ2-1	TGCGCCAGCAGCCGCCCCGGGACTAGCGGGAGAAATGAGCAGTTCTTC	CASSRPGTSGRNEQFF
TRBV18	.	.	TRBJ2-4	TGTGCCAGCTCACCAGCAGGCAAGGACATTCAGTACTTC	CASSPAGKDIQYF
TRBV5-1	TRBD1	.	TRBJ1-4	TGCGCCAGCAGCTTGGGACAGGGCCTCTCCGAAAAACTGTTTTTT	CASSLGQGLSEKLFF
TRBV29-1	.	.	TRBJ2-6	TGCAGCGTTGAAAGCGAGGGGGCCAACGTCCTGACTTTC	CSVESEGANVLTF
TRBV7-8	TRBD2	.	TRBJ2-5	TGTGCCAGCAGCCCCCGGCTAGCGGGAGAGACCCAGTACTTC	CASSPRLAGETQYF
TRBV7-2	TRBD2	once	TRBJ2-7	TGTGCCAGCAGCTTAGACGCTAGCGGGTCATTTTACGAGCAGTACTTC	CASSLDASGSFYEQYF
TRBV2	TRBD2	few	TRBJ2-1	TGTGCCAGCACCTTGGGGGGGAGCGCGTACAATGAGCAGTTCTTC	CASTLGGSAYNEQFF